The subject of this entry is one TCR beta chain. The data belong to a study of regulatory T cells in long-lasting Graves disease. Regarding time point: newly diagnosed GD, antithyroid drugs for less than 3 months. PBMCs provided the RNA from which the TCR library was made. Arm-PCR of CDR3 regions and iRepertoire HTBI primers were the basis on which TCR beta libraries were built. Under the authors' procedure: The samples yielded about 63 TRBV and some 15 TRBJ segments. TCRdb redid the calling of the multiplex PCR reads with MiXCR, one entry per CDR3 protein. The V and J calls reflect TCRdb's pipeline rather than the authors' work. The data contain some 600,000 distinct CDR3 sequences, about 16% of them singletons. These sequences were also reported in another study, on T cells in Graves' hyperthyroidism and ophthalmopathy. This second report adds: In the first-round RT-PCR of the TCR CDR3, the HTBI primer set was used.

The material was peripheral blood mononuclear cells (PBMCs), obtained at new diagnosis, from a patient treated with antithyroid drugs. The clonotype comes from a man younger than 35 with Graves disease.

In DNA, the CDR3 is TGCAGTGCTAGAGATTTACTAGCCCTAAGCTACGAGCAGTACTTC. Protein: CSARDLLALSYEQYF. V is TRBV20-1 and J is TRBJ2-7; D is perhaps TRBD2 (6 bases). Germline assignment: CDR1 DFQATT and CDR2 SNEGSKA (reference sequence). The CDR3 length is 15 residues. V was shortened by 0 bases and J by 3 bases, with 15 bases between the two germline ends.